The text below deals with one TCR beta chain. The antigen is unknown. The sample belongs to a study of cytomegalovirus exposure and HLA in healthy donors. The PCR was carried out with 60 Vbeta primers and 13 Jbeta primers. TCRdb's table, derived via immunoSEQ multiplex PCR, lists solely in-frame clones and lacks some. Among fewer than 110,000 clones, 65% to 85% were seen once, and the ten largest hold 2% to 2.5%. Study conclusions and caveats: Highly shared sequence variants in one cluster were likely a sequencing artifact. Association of a missense DCLRE1C variant with TCR beta V- and J-gene trimming was reported in a later analysis. A later analysis revealed that TCR association rates differed between HLA loci, peaking at DRB1 and bottoming out at HLA-C.

Sequencing used PBMCs. This TCR derives from a man aged 25-40 years in good health and CMV-seronegative.

The CDR3 DNA follows: TGTGCCAGCAGCTTGGTACTCATAAGGACACTCCGAACCCACAATGAGCAGTTCTTC. Translation gives CASSLVLIRTLRTHNEQFF. The chain couples TRBV5-4 to TRBJ2-1; D possibly corresponds to TRBD1 (5 bases). Germline V gene data show CDR1 as SGHNT and CDR2 as YYREEE (reference sequence). This CDR3 has 19 amino acids. V was shortened by 0 bases and J by 5 bases, with 24 bases between the two germline ends. The full variable domain, in which reference TRBV5-4 and TRBJ2-1 provide the parts outside the CDR3, is ETGVTQSPTHLIKTRGQQVTLRCSSQSGHNTVSWYQQALGQGPQFIFQYYREEENGRGNFPPRFSGLQFPNYSSELNVNALELDDSALYLCASSLVLIRTLRTHNEQFFGPGTRLTVL.